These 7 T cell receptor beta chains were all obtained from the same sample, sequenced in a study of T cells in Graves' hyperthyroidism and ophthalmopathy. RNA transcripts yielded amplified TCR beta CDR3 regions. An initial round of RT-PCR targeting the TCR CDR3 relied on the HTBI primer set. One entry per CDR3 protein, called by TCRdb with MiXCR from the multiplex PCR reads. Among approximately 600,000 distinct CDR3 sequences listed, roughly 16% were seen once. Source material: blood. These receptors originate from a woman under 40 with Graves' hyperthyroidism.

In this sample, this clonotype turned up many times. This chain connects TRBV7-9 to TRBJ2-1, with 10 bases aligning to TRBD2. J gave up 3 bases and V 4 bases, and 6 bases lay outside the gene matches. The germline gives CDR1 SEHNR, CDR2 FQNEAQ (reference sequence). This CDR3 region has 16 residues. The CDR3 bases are TGTGCCAGCAGCTCCTCCCGACTAGCGGGCTACAATGAGCAGTTCTTC. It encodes CASSSSRLAGYNEQFF. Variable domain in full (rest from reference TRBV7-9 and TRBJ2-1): DTGVSQNPRHKITKRGQNVTFRCDPISEHNRLYWYRQTLGQGPEFLTYFQNEAQLEKSRLLSDRFSAERPKGSFSTLEIQRTEQGDSAMYLCASSSSRLAGYNEQFFGPGTRLTVL.

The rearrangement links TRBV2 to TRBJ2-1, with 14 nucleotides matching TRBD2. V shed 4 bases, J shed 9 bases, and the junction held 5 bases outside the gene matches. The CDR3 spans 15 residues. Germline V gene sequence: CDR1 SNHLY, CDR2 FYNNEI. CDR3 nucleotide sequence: TGTGCCAGCAGTGGGGGACTAGCGGGAGTGGGTGAGCAGTTCTTC. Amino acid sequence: CASSGGLAGVGEQFF. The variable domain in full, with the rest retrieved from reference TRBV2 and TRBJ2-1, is EPEVTQTPSHQVTQMGQEVILRCVPISNHLYFYWYRQILGQKVEFLVSFYNNEISEKSEIFDDQFSVERPDGSNFTLKIRSTKLEDSAMYFCASSGGLAGVGEQFFGPGTRLTVL.

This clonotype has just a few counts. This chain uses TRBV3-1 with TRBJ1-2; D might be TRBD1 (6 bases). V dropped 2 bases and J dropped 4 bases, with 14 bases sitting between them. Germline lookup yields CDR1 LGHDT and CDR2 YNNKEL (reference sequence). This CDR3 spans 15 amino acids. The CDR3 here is CASSQFGTKSYGYTF. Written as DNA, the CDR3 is TGTGCCAGCAGCCAATTTGGGACAAAGAGCTATGGCTACACCTTC.

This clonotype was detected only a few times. CDR3 amino acids: CASSESLAGGRYNEQFF. The CDR3 DNA is TGCGCCAGCAGTGAGTCGTTAGCGGGAGGGCGGTACAATGAGCAGTTCTTC. This chain uses TRBV10-2 with TRBJ2-1, with TRBD2 matching 11 bases. With V trimmed by 0 bases and J by 4 bases, 5 bases remained unmatched. Germline loops: CDR1 WSHSY, CDR2 SAAADI. This CDR3 is 17 amino acids long.

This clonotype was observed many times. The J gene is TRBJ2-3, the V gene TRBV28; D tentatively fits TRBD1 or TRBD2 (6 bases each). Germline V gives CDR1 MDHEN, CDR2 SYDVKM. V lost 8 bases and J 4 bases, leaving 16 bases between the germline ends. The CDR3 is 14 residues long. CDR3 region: CASGEGGTSDTQYF. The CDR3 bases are TGTGCCAGCGGAGAAGGAGGGACATCAGATACGCAGTATTTT.

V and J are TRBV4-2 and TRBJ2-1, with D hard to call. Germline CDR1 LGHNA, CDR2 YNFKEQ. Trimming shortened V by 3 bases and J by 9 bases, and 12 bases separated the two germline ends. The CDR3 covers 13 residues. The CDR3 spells CASSQVLYGEQFF. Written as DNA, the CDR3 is TGTGCCAGCAGCCAGGTGCTATATGGTGAGCAGTTCTTC.

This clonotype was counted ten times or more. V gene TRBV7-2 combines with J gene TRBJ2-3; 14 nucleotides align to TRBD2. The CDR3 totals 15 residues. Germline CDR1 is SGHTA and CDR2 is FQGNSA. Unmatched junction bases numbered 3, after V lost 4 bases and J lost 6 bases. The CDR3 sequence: CASSSGTSGSDTQYF. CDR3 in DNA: TGTGCCAGCAGCTCTGGGACTAGCGGGAGTGATACGCAGTATTTT.